Presented here are 20 T cell receptor beta chains from one specimen sequenced in a study of T cells in Graves' hyperthyroidism and ophthalmopathy. Amplified TCR beta CDR3 regions came from RNA transcripts. In the first-round RT-PCR of the TCR CDR3, the HTBI primer set was used. TCRdb re-called the multiplex PCR reads through MiXCR, storing one row per CDR3 protein. This table holds some 570,000 distinct CDR3 sequences, approximately 17% found once. Source material: blood. All receptors derive from a woman aged 18-29 years with Graves' ophthalmopathy.

Many counts were recorded for this clonotype. The chain couples TRBV20-1 to TRBJ1-1; weak D call: TRBD1 (5 bases). Germline CDR1 DFQATT, CDR2 SNEGSKA (reference sequence). Trimming took 0 bases from V and 6 from J, leaving 5 bases between them. CDR3 size: 11 residues. The CDR3 nucleotides read TGCAGTGCTAGAGAGGGGGCTGAAGCTTTCTTT. Residues: CSAREGAEAFF.

The V gene is TRBV19, the J gene TRBJ1-5; unclear D gene. CDR3 length: 16 residues. Germline lookup yields CDR1 LNHDA and CDR2 SQIVND (reference sequence). V shed 2 bases and J shed 0 bases, with 11 bases lying between them. The CDR3 DNA sequence: TGTGCCAGTAGTATAAGGTTTCGGTATAGCAATCAGCCCCAGCATTTT. Translation gives CASSIRFRYSNQPQHF.

V is TRBV9 and J is TRBJ2-1; D is undetermined. V lost 0 bases, J lost 5 bases, and 12 bases lay in between. The CDR3 is 15 amino acids. Germline CDR1 reads SGDLS; CDR2 reads YYNGEE. The CDR3, as DNA: TGTGCCAGCAGCGTAGCGGGTTCCCCCGACAATGAGCAGTTCTTC. Translating it yields CASSVAGSPDNEQFF. Full variable domain (missing parts from reference TRBV9 and TRBJ2-1): DSGVTQTPKHLITATGQRVTLRCSPRSGDLSVYWYQQSLDQGLQFLIQYYNGEERAKGNILERFSAQQFPDLHSELNLSSLELGDSALYFCASSVAGSPDNEQFFGPGTRLTVL.

There are many counts of this clonotype. The chain combines TRBV9 with TRBJ1-1, with unresolved D. This CDR3 has 15 amino acids. The ends were cut back, 3 bases at V and 0 bases at J, with 12 bases in the middle. Germline-derived CDR1 and CDR2 are SGDLS and YYNGEE. The CDR3 reads CASSAPGSLNTEAFF. The DNA of the CDR3 is TGTGCCAGCAGCGCCCCGGGCAGCCTGAACACTGAAGCTTTCTTT. Using reference TRBV9 and TRBJ1-1 for the parts outside the CDR3, the full variable domain is DSGVTQTPKHLITATGQRVTLRCSPRSGDLSVYWYQQSLDQGLQFLIQYYNGEERAKGNILERFSAQQFPDLHSELNLSSLELGDSALYFCASSAPGSLNTEAFFGQGTRLTVV.

This clonotype has ten or more counts. The chain carries TRBV5-1 and TRBJ2-1, with D perhaps assigned TRBD1 or TRBD2 (6 bases each). Germline CDR1 and CDR2: SGHRS and YFSETQ. The CDR3 is 14 residues long. V gave up 0 bases and J gave up 7 bases, with 11 bases separating them. In nucleotides, the CDR3 is TGCGCCAGCAGCTTGGAGGGGGGTTTAAATGAGCAGTTCTTC. Translated, it gives CASSLEGGLNEQFF.

The chain is built from TRBV5-5 and TRBJ2-1, with D perhaps given as TRBD1 or TRBD2 (5 bases each). Trimming shortened V by 0 bases and J by 6 bases, and 16 bases separated the two germline ends. Germline loops: CDR1 SGHKS, CDR2 YYEKEE (reference sequence). This CDR3 has 16 amino acids. The CDR3 spells CASSLVEAGLGNEQFF. DNA of the CDR3: TGTGCCAGCAGCTTGGTGGAGGCAGGGTTGGGCAATGAGCAGTTCTTC.

As regards this clonotype: Germline is not matched at one junction end, which may reflect a read error. This chain links TRBV28 with TRBJ2-7, with 7 bases fitting TRBD2. This CDR3 is 17 amino acids long. Germline CDR1 is MDHEN and CDR2 is SYDVKM. DNA of the CDR3: TGTGTCAGCGGATCTCTCGCTCGGGGGGAGTTCTCCTACGAGCAGTACTTC. Its protein is CVSGSLARGEFSYEQYF.

This clonotype was detected many times. The gene calls are TRBV2 and TRBJ1-1; D possibly corresponds to TRBD1 (5 bases). This CDR3 has 14 amino acids. Trimming left V 2 bases short and J 1 base short, with 8 bases between. Germline values: CDR1 SNHLY, CDR2 FYNNEI. CDR3 bases: TGTGCCAGCAGTGAACAGGGTGCGAACACTGAAGCTTTCTTT. This codes for CASSEQGANTEAFF.

In its sample, this clonotype was seen many times. This sequence joins TRBV28 and TRBJ1-5; TRBD1 might be the D (6 bases). The CDR3 is 14 residues long. The V and J ends lost 8 bases and 4 bases respectively, with 15 bases between them. Germline lookup yields CDR1 MDHEN and CDR2 SYDVKM. CDR3 sequence (DNA): TGTGCCAGCTGGGGGGACACACGTAATCAGCCCCAGCATTTT. Translation gives CASWGDTRNQPQHF. The full variable domain, with the rest looked up from reference TRBV28 and TRBJ1-5, is DVKVTQSSRYLVKRTGEKVFLECVQDMDHENMFWYRQDPGLGLRLIYFSYDVKMKEKGDIPEGYSVSREKKERFSLILESASTNQTSMYLCASWGDTRNQPQHFGDGTRLSIL.

This chain links TRBV7-6 with TRBJ1-6, with D hard to call. Germline CDR1 reads SGHVS; CDR2 reads FNYEAQ. Trimming took 5 bases from V and 5 from J, leaving 10 bases between them. The length of the CDR3 is 14 residues. The CDR3 is CASSPEGNNSPLHF. The CDR3 DNA follows: TGTGCCAGCAGCCCAGAAGGAAATAATTCACCCCTCCACTTT.

This clonotype has ten or more counts. The chain carries TRBV20-1 and TRBJ1-5; no definite D call. Trimming took off 0 bases at V and 6 bases at J, with 15 bases between the two ends. Per germline, CDR1 DFQATT and CDR2 SNEGSKA (reference sequence). The CDR3 totals 15 residues. CDR3 amino acids: CSARDGLGDSQPQHF. CDR3 DNA: TGCAGTGCTAGAGATGGCTTGGGAGATAGTCAGCCCCAGCATTTT.

CDR3 bases: TGCAGTGCTACCCGGCGTGGGGAAGGTTGGGAGGGCTACACCTTC. It yields the protein CSATRRGEGWEGYTF. The rearrangement joins TRBV20-1 to TRBJ1-2; D remains ambiguous. The germline V gene has CDR1 DFQATT and CDR2 SNEGSKA (reference sequence). V lost 4 bases, J lost 8 bases, and 23 bases lay in between. CDR3 length equals 15 residues.

This clonotype was observed a handful of times. The chain couples TRBV6-1 to TRBJ1-3; D is undetermined. In germline, CDR1 is MNHNS, CDR2 SASEGT. The V end lost 6 bases, the J end lost 1 base, and 16 bases lay between the germline ends. This CDR3 is 16 amino acids long. Written as DNA, the CDR3 is TGTGCCAGCAGCCAAACCAGTGGACCTTCTGGAAACACCATATATTTT. Amino acids: CASSQTSGPSGNTIYF.

This clonotype was observed at least ten times. The chain is built from TRBV15 and TRBJ2-5; no clear D. V lost 0 bases and J lost 5, with 13 bases in between. Germline assignment: CDR1 LNHNV and CDR2 YYDKDF (reference sequence). This CDR3 has 15 residues. CDR3 region: CATSRDPTGSETQYF. The CDR3 DNA reads TGTGCCACCAGCAGAGATCCGACGGGTAGCGAGACCCAGTACTTC. The variable domain in full, completed from reference TRBV15 and TRBJ2-5, reads DAMVIQNPRYQVTQFGKPVTLSCSQTLNHNVMYWYQQKSSQAPKLLFHYYDKDFNNEADTPDNFQSRRPNTSFCFLDIRSPGLGDTAMYLCATSRDPTGSETQYFGPGTRLLVL.

The V and J genes are TRBV20-1 and TRBJ2-7; 12 nucleotides match TRBD2. This CDR3 spans 13 amino acids. CDR1 DFQATT and CDR2 SNEGSKA come from the germline V gene (reference sequence). The CDR3 loop reads CSYPLAGGGEQYF. CDR3 in DNA: TGCAGCTACCCTCTAGCGGGAGGGGGAGAGCAGTACTTC.

At least ten counts were recorded for this clonotype. The chain is built from TRBV2 and TRBJ1-2, with TRBD1 identical over 7 bases. This CDR3 is built from 15 residues. Germline V CDR1 and CDR2: SNHLY, FYNNEI. After removal of 1 base from V and 3 bases from J, the junction contained 5 bases not matched to a gene. CDR3 in amino acids: CASSEGQGDDYGYTF. The CDR3 nucleotides read TGTGCCAGCAGTGAAGGACAGGGTGATGACTATGGCTACACCTTC. Using reference TRBV2 and TRBJ1-2 for the parts outside the CDR3, the full variable domain is EPEVTQTPSHQVTQMGQEVILRCVPISNHLYFYWYRQILGQKVEFLVSFYNNEISEKSEIFDDQFSVERPDGSNFTLKIRSTKLEDSAMYFCASSEGQGDDYGYTFGSGTRLTVV.

This clonotype was observed many times. The gene calls are TRBV28 and TRBJ1-2, with 8 nucleotides matching TRBD1. This CDR3 contains 16 residues. The germline gives CDR1 MDHEN, CDR2 SYDVKM. After removal of 3 bases from V and 4 bases from J, the junction contained 10 bases not matched to a gene. CDR3 in amino acids: CASSFGQGAVGYGYTF. The DNA for the CDR3 is TGTGCCAGCAGTTTCGGGCAGGGGGCTGTCGGCTATGGCTACACCTTC.

This clonotype came up many times. A junction end diverges from the germline sequence, so it may reflect a read error. The J gene is TRBJ1-1, the V gene TRBV20-1; no clear D. This CDR3 has 13 residues. From germline, CDR1 is DFQATT and CDR2 SNEGSKA (reference sequence). The CDR3: CSARPKMNTEAFF. The CDR3, as DNA: TGCAGTGCTAGACCCAAAATGAATACTGAAGCTTTCTTT.

This clonotype was counted ten times or more. V is TRBV11-2 and J is TRBJ1-2, with 9 positions matching TRBD1. J was trimmed by 7 bases and V by 6 bases; bases with no gene match: 12. Germline V gene sequence: CDR1 SGHAT, CDR2 FQNNGV. This CDR3 comprises 15 residues. CDR3 DNA: TGTGCCAGCAGGCGGCCGGGACAGGGAGATTCTGGCTACACCTTC. Translated: CASRRPGQGDSGYTF. Drawing the rest from reference TRBV11-2 and TRBJ1-2, the complete variable domain is EAGVAQSPRYKIIEKRQSVAFWCNPISGHATLYWYQQILGQGPKLLIQFQNNGVVDDSQLPKDRFSAERLKGVDSTLKIQPAKLEDSAVYLCASRRPGQGDSGYTFGSGTRLTVV.

The rearrangement joins TRBV29-1 to TRBJ2-7; D might be TRBD2 (5 bases). Trimming pared 1 base from V and 4 bases from J, leaving 5 bases between. Germline V CDR1 and CDR2: SQVTM, ANQGSEA. This CDR3 has 11 residues. CDR3 in amino acids: CSVEGEYEQYF. DNA of the CDR3: TGCAGCGTTGAAGGGGAGTACGAGCAGTACTTC.